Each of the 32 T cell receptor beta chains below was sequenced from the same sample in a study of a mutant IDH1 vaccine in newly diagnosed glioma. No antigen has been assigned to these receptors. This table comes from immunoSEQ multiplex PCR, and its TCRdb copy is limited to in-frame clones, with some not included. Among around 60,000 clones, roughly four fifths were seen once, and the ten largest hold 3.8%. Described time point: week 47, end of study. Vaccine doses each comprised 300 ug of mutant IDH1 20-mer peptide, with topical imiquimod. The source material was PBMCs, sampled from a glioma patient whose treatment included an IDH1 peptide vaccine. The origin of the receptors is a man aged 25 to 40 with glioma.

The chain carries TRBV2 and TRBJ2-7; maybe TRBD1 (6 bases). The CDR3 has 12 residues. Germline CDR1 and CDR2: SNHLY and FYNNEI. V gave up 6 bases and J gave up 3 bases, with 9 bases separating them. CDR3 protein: CASRVQGYEQYF. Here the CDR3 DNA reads TGTGCCAGCAGAGTACAGGGCTACGAGCAGTACTTC.

CDR3 DNA: TGTGGGGTCGGGGGGGCGGCTGATACGCAGTATTTT. Residues: CGVGGAADTQYF. The V and J genes are TRBV25-1 and TRBJ2-3; TRBD2 aligns across 8 bases. The length of the CDR3 is 12 residues. Germline assignment: CDR1 MGHDK and CDR2 SYGVNS.

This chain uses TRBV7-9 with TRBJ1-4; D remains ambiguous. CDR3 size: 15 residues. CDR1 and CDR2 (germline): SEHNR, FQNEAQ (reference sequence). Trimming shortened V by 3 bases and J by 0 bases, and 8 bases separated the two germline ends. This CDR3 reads CASSFPSTTNEKLFF. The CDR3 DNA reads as TGTGCCAGCAGCTTTCCTTCTACAACTAATGAAAAACTGTTTTTT.

The CDR3 region has the DNA TGTGCCAGCAGCCGGTTCGTGATCACCGGGGAGCTGTTTTTT. It encodes CASSRFVITGELFF. This chain uses TRBV14 with TRBJ2-2; D gene unclear. Germline assignment: CDR1 SGHDN and CDR2 FVKESK. The CDR3 is 14 amino acids. V was cut by 4 bases and J by 4 bases, with 10 bases left in between.

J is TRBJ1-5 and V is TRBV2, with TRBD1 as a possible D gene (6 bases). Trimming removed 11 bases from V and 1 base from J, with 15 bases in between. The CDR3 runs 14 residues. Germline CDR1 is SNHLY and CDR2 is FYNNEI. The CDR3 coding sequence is TGTGCCTGCCGGGACAATCTGAGCAATCAGCCCCAGCATTTT. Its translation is CACRDNLSNQPQHF.

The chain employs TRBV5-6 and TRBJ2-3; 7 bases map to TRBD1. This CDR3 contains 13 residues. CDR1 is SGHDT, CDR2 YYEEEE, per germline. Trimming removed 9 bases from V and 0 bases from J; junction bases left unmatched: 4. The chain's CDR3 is CATYRGSTDTQYF. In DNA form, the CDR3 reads TGTGCCACGTACAGGGGAAGCACAGATACGCAGTATTTT.

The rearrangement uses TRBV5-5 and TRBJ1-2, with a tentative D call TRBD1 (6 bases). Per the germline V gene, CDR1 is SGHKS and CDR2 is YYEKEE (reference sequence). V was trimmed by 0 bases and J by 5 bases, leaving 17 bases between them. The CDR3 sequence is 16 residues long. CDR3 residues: CASSLVNWDTRYGYTF. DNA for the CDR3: TGTGCCAGCAGCTTGGTTAACTGGGACACCAGATATGGCTACACCTTC. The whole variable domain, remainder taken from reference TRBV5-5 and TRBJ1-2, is DAGVTQSPTHLIKTRGQQVTLRCSPISGHKSVSWYQQVLGQGPQFIFQYYEKEERGRGNFPDRFSARQFPNYSSELNVNALLLGDSALYLCASSLVNWDTRYGYTFGSGTRLTVV.

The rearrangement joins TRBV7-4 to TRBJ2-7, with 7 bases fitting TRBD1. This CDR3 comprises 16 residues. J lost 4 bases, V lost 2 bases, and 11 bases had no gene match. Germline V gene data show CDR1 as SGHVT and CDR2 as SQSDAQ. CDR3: CASSLKRGQRGYEQYF. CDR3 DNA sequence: TGTGCCAGCAGCTTAAAACGGGGACAGCGAGGGTACGAGCAGTACTTC. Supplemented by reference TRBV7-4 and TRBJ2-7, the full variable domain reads GAGVSQSPRYKVAKRGRDVALRCDSISGHVTLYWYRQTLGQGSEVLTYSQSDAQRDKSGRPSGRFSAERPERSVSTLKIQRTEQGDSAVYLCASSLKRGQRGYEQYFGPGTRLTVT.

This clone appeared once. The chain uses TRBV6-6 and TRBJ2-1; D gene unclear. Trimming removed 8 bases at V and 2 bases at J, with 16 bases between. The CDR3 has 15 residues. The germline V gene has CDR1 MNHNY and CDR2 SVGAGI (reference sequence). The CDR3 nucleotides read TGTGCCAGCGACATAAGGAAGGGAACCTACAATGAGCAGTTCTTC. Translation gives CASDIRKGTYNEQFF.

The DNA for the CDR3 is TGTGCCAGTAGTACGGCTAAGTTATCGGACAGGGGGCGTCAGCCCCAGCATTTT. Translated: CASSTAKLSDRGRQPQHF. V is TRBV19 and J is TRBJ1-5; 11 bases align to TRBD1. There are 18 residues in the CDR3. Germline V gene sequence: CDR1 LNHDA, CDR2 SQIVND (reference sequence). The junction had 14 bases not matched to a gene; V was cut back by 4 bases and J by 6 bases.

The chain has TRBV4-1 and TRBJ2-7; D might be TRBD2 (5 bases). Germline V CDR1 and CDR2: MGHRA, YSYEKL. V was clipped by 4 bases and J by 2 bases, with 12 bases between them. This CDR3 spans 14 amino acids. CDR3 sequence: CASSPLVLAYEQYF. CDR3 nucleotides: TGCGCCAGCAGCCCCCTGGTACTAGCCTACGAGCAGTACTTC.

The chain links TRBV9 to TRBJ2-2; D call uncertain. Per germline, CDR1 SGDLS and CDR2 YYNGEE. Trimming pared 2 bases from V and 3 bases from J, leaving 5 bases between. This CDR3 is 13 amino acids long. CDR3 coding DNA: TGTGCCAGCAGCGTCGGACACACCGGGGAGCTGTTTTTT. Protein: CASSVGHTGELFF.

The CDR3 bases are TGTGCCAGCATTCCCGGGGCAGACTCCTACAATGAGCAGTTCTTC. Translating it yields CASIPGADSYNEQFF. This chain connects TRBV28 to TRBJ2-1, with D possibly called TRBD1 or TRBD2 (5 bases each). This CDR3 region has 15 residues. The V and J ends lost 7 bases and 0 bases respectively, with 13 bases between them. Germline V gives CDR1 MDHEN, CDR2 SYDVKM.

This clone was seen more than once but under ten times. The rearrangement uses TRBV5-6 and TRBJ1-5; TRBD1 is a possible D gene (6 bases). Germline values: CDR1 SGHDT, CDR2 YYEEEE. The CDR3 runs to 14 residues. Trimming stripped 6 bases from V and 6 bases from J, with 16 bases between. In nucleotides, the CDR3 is TGTGCCAGCAACACGCAAGGGGGGAGTCAGCCCCAGCATTTT. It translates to CASNTQGGSQPQHF. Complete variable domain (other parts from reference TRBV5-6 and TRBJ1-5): DAGVTQSPTHLIKTRGQQVTLRCSPKSGHDTVSWYQQALGQGPQFIFQYYEEEERQRGNFPDRFSGHQFPNYSSELNVNALLLGDSALYLCASNTQGGSQPQHFGDGTRLSIL.

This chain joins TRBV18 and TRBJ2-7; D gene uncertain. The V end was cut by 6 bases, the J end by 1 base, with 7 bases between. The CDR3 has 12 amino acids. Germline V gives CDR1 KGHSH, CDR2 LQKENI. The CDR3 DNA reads TGTGCCAGCTCCCTACAGTCCTACGAGCAGTACTTC. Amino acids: CASSLQSYEQYF.

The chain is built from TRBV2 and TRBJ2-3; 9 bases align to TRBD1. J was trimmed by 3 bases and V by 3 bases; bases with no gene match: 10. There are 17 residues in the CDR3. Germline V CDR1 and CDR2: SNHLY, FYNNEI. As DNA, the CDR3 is TGTGCCAGCAGTGAGTTGCTTCCCGGGACAGGGACAGATACGCAGTATTTT. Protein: CASSELLPGTGTDTQYF.

CDR3 region: CASSSYRGNNEQFF. DNA of the CDR3: TGTGCCAGCAGCTCCTATCGGGGAAACAATGAGCAGTTCTTC. The genes are TRBV7-9 and TRBJ2-1, with D possibly TRBD2 on 5 matching bases. Germline V lookup: CDR1 SEHNR, CDR2 FQNEAQ (reference sequence). Between the trimmed V and J ends, which lost 4 bases and 5 bases, there was a span of 12 bases. The CDR3 length is 14 residues.

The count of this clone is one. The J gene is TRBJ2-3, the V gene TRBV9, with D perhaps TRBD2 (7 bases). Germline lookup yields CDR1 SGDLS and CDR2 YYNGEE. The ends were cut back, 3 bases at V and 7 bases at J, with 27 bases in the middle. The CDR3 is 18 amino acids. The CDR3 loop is CASSALEAAGARGYTQYF. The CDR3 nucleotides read TGTGCCAGCAGCGCCCTAGAGGCGGCGGGGGCCCGTGGATATACGCAGTATTTT.

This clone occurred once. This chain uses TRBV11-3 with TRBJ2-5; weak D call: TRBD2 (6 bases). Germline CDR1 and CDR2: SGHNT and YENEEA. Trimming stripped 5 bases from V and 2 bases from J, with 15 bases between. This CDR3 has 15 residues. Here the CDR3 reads CASSHTGTRQETQYF. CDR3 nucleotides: TGTGCCAGCAGCCACACCGGGACTCGACAAGAGACCCAGTACTTC.

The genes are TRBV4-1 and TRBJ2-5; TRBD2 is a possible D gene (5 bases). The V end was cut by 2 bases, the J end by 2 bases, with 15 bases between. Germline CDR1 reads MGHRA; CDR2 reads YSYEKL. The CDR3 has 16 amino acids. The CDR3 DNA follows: TGCGCCAGCAGCCAATTACGACTATTACAACAAGAGACCCAGTACTTC. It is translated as CASSQLRLLQQETQYF.

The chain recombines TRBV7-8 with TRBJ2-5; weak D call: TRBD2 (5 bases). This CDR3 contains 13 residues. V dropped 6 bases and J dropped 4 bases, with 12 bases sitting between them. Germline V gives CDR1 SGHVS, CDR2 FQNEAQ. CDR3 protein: CASSRGSPETQYF. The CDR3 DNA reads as TGTGCCAGCAGTCGGGGATCTCCAGAGACCCAGTACTTC.

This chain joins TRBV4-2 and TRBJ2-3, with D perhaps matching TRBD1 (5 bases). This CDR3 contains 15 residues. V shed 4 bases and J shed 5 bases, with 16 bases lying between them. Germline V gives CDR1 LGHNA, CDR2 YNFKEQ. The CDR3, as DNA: TGTGCCAGCAGCCCCCGTCGCAGGGTAGAAGATACGCAGTATTTT. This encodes CASSPRRRVEDTQYF.

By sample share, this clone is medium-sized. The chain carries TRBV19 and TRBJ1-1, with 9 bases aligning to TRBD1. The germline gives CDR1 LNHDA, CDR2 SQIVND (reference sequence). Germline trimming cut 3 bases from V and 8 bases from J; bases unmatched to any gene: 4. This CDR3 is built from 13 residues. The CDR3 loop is CASSITGTGEAFF. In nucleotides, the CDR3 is TGTGCCAGTAGTATCACGGGGACAGGGGAAGCTTTCTTT.

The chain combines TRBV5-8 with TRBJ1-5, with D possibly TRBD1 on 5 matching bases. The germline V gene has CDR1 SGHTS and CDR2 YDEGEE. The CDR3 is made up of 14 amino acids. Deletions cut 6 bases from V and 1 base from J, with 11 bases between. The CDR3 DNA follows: TGTGCCAGCAACTACAGGAGGAGCAATCAGCCCCAGCATTTT. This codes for CASNYRRSNQPQHF.

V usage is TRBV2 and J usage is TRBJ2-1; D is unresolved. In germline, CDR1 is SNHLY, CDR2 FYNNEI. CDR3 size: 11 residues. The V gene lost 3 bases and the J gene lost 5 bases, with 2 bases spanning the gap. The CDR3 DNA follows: TGTGCCAGCAGTGAGGACAATGAGCAGTTCTTC. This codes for CASSEDNEQFF.

The CDR3 DNA reads TGTGCCAGCAGTGAAGGGGGCAGGTACGAGCAGTACTTC. Residues: CASSEGGRYEQYF. V is TRBV25-1 and J is TRBJ2-7; maybe TRBD1 (6 bases). This CDR3 is built from 13 residues. The germline gives CDR1 MGHDK, CDR2 SYGVNS. V was trimmed by 2 bases and J by 4 bases, leaving 9 bases between them.

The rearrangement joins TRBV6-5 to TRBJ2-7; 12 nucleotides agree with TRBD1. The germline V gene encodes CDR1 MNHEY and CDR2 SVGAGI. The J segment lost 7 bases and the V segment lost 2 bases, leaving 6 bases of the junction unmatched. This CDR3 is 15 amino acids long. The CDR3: CASSYEGQGAGEQYF. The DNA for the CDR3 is TGTGCCAGCAGTTACGAGGGACAGGGGGCTGGGGAGCAGTACTTC.

CDR3 protein: CASSQDRGGAQETQYF. CDR3 nucleotide sequence: TGCGCCAGCAGCCAAGATCGGGGGGGTGCGCAAGAGACCCAGTACTTC. The genes are TRBV4-1 and TRBJ2-5, with 8 bases matching TRBD2. CDR1 is MGHRA and CDR2 is YSYEKL in the germline V gene. J gave up 2 bases and V 0 bases, and 5 bases lay outside the gene matches. This CDR3 has 16 residues.

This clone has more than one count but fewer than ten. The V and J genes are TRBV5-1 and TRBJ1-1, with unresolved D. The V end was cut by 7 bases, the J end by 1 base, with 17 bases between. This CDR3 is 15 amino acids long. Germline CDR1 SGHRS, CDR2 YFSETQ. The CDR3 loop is CASGPLDPENTEAFF. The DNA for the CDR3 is TGCGCCAGCGGCCCCCTGGACCCAGAGAACACTGAAGCTTTCTTT. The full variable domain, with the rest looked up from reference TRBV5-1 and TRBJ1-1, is KAGVTQTPRYLIKTRGQQVTLSCSPISGHRSVSWYQQTPGQGLQFLFEYFSETQRNKGNFPGRFSGRQFSNSRSEMNVSTLELGDSALYLCASGPLDPENTEAFFGQGTRLTVV.

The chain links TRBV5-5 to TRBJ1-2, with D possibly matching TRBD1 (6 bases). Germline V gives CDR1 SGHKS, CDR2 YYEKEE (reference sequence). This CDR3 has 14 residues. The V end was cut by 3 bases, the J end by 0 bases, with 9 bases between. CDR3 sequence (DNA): TGTGCCAGCAGCTCGACAGGTACTAACTATGGCTACACCTTC. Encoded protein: CASSSTGTNYGYTF.

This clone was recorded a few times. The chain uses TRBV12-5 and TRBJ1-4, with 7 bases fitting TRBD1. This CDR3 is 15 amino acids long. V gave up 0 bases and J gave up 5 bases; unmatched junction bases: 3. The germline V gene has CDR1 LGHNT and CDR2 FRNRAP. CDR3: CASGLVETGNEKLFF. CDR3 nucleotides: TGTGCTAGTGGTTTGGTAGAGACAGGGAATGAAAAACTGTTTTTT.

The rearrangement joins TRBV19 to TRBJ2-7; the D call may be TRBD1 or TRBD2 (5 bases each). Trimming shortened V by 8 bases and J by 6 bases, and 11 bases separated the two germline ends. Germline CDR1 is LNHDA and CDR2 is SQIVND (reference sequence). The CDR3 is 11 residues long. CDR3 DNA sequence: TGTGCCAGTGACAGTAGCGTCGAGCAGTACTTC. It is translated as CASDSSVEQYF.